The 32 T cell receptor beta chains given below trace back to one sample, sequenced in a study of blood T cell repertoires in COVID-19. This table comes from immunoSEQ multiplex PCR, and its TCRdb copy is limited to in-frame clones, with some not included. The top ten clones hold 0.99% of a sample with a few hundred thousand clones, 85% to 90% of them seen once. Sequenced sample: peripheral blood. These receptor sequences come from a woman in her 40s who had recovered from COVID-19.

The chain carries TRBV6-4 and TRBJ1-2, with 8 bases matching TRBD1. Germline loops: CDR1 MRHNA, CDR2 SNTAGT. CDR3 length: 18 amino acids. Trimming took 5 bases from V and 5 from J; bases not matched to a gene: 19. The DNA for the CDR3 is TGTGCCAGCAGTTTCACACCCCCGGGACAGGCGACCTCATATGGCTACACCTTC. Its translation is CASSFTPPGQATSYGYTF.

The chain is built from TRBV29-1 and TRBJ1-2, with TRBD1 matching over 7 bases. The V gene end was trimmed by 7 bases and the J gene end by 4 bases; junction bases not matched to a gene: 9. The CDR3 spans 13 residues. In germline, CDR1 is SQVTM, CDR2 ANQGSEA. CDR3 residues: CSAATGTAYGYTF. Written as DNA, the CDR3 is TGCAGCGCGGCAACCGGGACAGCCTATGGCTACACCTTC.

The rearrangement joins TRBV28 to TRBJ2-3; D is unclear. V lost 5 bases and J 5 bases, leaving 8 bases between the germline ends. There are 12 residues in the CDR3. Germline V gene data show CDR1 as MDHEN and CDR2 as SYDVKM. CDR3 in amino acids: CASSTLGDTQYF. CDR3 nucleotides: TGTGCCAGCAGTACCCTAGGAGATACGCAGTATTTT. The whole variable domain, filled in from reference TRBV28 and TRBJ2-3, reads DVKVTQSSRYLVKRTGEKVFLECVQDMDHENMFWYRQDPGLGLRLIYFSYDVKMKEKGDIPEGYSVSREKKERFSLILESASTNQTSMYLCASSTLGDTQYFGPGTRLTVL.

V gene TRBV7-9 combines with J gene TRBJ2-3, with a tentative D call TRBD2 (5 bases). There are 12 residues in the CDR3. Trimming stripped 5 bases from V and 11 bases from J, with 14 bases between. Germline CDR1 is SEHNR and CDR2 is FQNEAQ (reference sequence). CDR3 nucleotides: TGTGCCAGCAGCCCCCGGACTCCTGGGCAGTATTTT. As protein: CASSPRTPGQYF.

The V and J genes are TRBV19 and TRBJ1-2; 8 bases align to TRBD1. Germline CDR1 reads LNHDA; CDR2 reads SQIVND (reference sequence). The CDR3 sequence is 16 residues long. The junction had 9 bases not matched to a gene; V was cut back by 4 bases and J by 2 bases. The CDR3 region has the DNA TGTGCCAGTAGTACTGGGACAGGCCTAACCAACTATGGCTACACCTTC. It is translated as CASSTGTGLTNYGYTF. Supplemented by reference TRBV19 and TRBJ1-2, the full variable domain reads DGGITQSPKYLFRKEGQNVTLSCEQNLNHDAMYWYRQDPGQGLRLIYYSQIVNDFQKGDIAEGYSVSREKKESFPLTVTSAQKNPTAFYLCASSTGTGLTNYGYTFGSGTRLTVV.

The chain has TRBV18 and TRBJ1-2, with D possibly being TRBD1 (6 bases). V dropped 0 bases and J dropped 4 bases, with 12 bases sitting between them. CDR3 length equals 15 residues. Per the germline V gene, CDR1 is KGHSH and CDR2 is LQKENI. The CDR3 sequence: CASSPPGQPGYGYTF. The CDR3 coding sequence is TGTGCCAGCTCACCACCGGGACAACCGGGCTATGGCTACACCTTC.

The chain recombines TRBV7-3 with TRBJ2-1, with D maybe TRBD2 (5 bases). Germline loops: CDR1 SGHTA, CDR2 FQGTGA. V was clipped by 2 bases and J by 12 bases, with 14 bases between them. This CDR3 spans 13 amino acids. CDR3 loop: CASSLDWQSGQFF. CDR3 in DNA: TGTGCCAGCAGCTTAGATTGGCAAAGCGGGCAGTTCTTC.

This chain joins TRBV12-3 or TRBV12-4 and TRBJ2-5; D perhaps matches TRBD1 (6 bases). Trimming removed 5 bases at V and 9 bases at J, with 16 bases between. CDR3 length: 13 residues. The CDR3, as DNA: TGTGCCAGCAGTCCGGACTTCCAGGGGTCCCAGTACTTC. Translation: CASSPDFQGSQYF.

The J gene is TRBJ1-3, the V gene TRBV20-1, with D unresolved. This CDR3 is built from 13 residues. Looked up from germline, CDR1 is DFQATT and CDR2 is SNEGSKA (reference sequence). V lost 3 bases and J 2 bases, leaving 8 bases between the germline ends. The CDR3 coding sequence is TGCAGTGCTAGTTGGGCGACTGGAAACACCATATATTTT. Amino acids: CSASWATGNTIYF.

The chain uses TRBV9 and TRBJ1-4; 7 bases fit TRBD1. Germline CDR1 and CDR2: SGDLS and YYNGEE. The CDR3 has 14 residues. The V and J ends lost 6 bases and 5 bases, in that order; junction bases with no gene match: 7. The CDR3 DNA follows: TGTGCCAGCACCCCTCAGGGGGTCAATGAAAAACTGTTTTTT. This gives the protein CASTPQGVNEKLFF.

The CDR3 region is CASSQGLAGASEQFF. DNA of the CDR3: TGCGCCAGCAGCCAAGGGCTAGCGGGAGCCAGTGAGCAGTTCTTC. The chain has TRBV4-1 and TRBJ2-1; 10 bases line up with TRBD2. The germline gives CDR1 MGHRA, CDR2 YSYEKL. The CDR3 sequence is 15 residues long. With V trimmed by 1 base and J by 9 bases, 6 bases remained unmatched.

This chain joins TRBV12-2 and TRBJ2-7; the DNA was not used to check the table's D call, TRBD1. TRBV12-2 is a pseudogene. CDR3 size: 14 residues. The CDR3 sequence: CASRPRDSPYEQYV. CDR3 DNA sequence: TGTGCAAGTCGCCCAAGGGACAGCCCCTACGAGCAGTACGTC.

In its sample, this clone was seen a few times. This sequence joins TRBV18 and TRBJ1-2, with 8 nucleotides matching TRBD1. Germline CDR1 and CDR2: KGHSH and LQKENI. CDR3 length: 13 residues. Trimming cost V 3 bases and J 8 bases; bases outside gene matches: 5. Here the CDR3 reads CASSPGQGGGYTF. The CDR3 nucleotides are TGTGCCAGCTCACCCGGACAGGGCGGGGGCTACACCTTC.

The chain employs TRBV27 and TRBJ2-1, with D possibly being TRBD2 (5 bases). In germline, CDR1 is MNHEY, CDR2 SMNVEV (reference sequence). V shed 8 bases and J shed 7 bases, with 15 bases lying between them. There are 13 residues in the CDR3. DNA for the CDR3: TGTGCCAGCCCGACACATCCGGGGAATGAGCAGTTCTTC. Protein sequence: CASPTHPGNEQFF.

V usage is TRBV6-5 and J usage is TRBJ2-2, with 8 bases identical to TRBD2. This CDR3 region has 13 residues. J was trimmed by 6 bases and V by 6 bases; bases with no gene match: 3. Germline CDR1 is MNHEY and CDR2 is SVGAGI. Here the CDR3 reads CASSPGGAGELFF. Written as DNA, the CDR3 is TGTGCCAGCAGCCCCGGGGGGGCCGGGGAGCTGTTTTTT.

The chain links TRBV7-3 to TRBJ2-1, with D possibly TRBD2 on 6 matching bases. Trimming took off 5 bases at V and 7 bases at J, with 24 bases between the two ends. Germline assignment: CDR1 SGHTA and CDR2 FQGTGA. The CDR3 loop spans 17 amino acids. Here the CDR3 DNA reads TGTGCCAGCAGCCCCCGGGCCCTGGGGGGTGTATTGAATGAGCAGTTCTTC. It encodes CASSPRALGGVLNEQFF.

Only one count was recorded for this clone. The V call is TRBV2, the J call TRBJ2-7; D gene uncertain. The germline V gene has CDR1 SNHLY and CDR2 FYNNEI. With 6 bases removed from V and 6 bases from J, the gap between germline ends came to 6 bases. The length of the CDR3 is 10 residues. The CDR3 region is CASRGFEQYF. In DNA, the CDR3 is TGTGCCAGCAGGGGCTTCGAGCAGTACTTC.

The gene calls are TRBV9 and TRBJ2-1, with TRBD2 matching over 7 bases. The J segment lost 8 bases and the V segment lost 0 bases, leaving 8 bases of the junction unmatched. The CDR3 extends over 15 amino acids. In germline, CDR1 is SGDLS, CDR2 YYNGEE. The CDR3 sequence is CASSVAGGLEDEQFF. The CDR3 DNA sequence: TGTGCCAGCAGCGTAGCGGGGGGATTGGAAGATGAGCAGTTCTTC.

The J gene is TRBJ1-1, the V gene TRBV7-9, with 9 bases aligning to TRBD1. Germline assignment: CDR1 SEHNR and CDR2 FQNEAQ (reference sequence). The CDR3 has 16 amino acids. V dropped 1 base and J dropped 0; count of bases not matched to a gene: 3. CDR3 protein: CASSLGRTGVNTEAFF. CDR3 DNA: TGTGCCAGCAGCTTAGGGAGGACAGGGGTGAACACTGAAGCTTTCTTT.

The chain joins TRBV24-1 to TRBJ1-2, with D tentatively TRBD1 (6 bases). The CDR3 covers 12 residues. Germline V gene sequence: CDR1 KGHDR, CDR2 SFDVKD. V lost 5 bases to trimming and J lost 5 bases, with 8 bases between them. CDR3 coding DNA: TGTGCCACCAGTGGGACAGCATATGGCTACACCTTC. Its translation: CATSGTAYGYTF.

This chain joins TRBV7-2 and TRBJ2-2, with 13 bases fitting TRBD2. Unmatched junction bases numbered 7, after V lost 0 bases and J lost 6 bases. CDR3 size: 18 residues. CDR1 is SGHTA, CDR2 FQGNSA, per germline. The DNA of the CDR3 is TGTGCCAGCAGCTTAGCGTGGACTAGCGGGAGTGGGGCCGGGGAGCTGTTTTTT. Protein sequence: CASSLAWTSGSGAGELFF.

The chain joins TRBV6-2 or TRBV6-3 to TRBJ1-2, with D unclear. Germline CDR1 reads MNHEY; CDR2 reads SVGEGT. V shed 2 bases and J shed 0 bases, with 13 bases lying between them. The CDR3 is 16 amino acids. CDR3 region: CASSYAIVPPNYGYTF. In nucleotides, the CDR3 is TGTGCCAGCAGTTACGCGATAGTCCCGCCTAACTATGGCTACACCTTC.

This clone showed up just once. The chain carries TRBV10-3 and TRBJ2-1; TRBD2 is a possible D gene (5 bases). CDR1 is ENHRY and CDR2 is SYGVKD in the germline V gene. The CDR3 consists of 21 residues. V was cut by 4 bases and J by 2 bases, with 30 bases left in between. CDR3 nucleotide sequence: TGTGCCATCAGTGGGGTGGGGAGTAGCTCCTACCACCCAAGGACCTACAATGAGCAGTTCTTC. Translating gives CAISGVGSSSYHPRTYNEQFF.

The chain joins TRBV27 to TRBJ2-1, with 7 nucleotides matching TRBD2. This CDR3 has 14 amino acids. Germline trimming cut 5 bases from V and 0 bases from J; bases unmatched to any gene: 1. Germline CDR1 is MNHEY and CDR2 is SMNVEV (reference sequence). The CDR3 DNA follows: TGTGCCAGCAGTGGCGGGAGCTCCTACAATGAGCAGTTCTTC. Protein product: CASSGGSSYNEQFF.

For the CDR3, the DNA is TGTGCCAGCAGCCAAGTCTTAGGGGGCCGGACCGGGGAGCTGTTTTTT. Translated: CASSQVLGGRTGELFF. V usage is TRBV14 and J usage is TRBJ2-2, with 7 positions matching TRBD1. CDR3 size: 16 residues. Per germline, CDR1 SGHDN and CDR2 FVKESK. The V and J ends lost 1 base and 5 bases, in that order; junction bases with no gene match: 7.

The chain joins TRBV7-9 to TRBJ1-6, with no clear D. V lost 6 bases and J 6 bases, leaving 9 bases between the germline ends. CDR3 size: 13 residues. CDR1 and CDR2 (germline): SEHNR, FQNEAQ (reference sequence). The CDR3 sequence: CASRPLGNSPLHF. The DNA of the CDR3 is TGTGCCAGCAGGCCCCTCGGTAATTCACCCCTCCACTTT.

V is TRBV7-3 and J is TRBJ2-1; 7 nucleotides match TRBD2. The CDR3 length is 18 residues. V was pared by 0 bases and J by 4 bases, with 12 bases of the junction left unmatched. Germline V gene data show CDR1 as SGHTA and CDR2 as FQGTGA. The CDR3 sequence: CASSLTLVAGGFYNEQFF. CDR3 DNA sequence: TGTGCCAGCAGCTTAACGCTGGTAGCGGGCGGTTTTTACAATGAGCAGTTCTTC.

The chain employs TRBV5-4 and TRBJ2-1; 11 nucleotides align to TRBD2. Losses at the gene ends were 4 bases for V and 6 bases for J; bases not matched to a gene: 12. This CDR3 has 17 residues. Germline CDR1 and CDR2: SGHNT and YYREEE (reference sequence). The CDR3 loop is CASSTGTSGTRPNEQFF. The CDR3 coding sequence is TGTGCCAGCAGCACCGGGACTAGCGGAACAAGGCCCAATGAGCAGTTCTTC. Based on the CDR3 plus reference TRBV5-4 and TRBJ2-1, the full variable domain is ETGVTQSPTHLIKTRGQQVTLRCSSQSGHNTVSWYQQALGQGPQFIFQYYREEENGRGNFPPRFSGLQFPNYSSELNVNALELDDSALYLCASSTGTSGTRPNEQFFGPGTRLTVL.

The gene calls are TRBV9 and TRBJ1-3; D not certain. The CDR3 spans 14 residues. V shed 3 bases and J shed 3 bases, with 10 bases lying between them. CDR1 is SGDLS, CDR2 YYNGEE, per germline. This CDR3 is CASSDGNHGNTIYF. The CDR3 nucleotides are TGTGCCAGCAGCGACGGGAACCATGGAAACACCATATATTTT.

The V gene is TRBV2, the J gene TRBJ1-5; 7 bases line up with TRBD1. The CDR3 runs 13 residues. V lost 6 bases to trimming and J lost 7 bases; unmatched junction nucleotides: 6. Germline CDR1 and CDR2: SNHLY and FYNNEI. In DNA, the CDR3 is TGTGCCAGCAGGAGCGACAGGGCGCAGCCCCAGCATTTT. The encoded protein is CASRSDRAQPQHF.

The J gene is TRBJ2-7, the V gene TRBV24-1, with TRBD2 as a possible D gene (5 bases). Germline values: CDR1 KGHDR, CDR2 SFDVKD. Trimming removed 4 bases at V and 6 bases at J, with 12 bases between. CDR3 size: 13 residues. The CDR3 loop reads CATSDTGRGEQYF. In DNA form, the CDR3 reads TGTGCCACCAGTGACACCGGACGGGGCGAGCAGTACTTC.

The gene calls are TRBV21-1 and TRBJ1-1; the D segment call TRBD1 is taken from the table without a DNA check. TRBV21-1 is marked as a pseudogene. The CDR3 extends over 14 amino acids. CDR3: CASSGGQGNTEAFF. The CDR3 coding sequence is TGTGCCAGCAGCGGAGGACAGGGGAACACTGAAGCTTTCTTT.